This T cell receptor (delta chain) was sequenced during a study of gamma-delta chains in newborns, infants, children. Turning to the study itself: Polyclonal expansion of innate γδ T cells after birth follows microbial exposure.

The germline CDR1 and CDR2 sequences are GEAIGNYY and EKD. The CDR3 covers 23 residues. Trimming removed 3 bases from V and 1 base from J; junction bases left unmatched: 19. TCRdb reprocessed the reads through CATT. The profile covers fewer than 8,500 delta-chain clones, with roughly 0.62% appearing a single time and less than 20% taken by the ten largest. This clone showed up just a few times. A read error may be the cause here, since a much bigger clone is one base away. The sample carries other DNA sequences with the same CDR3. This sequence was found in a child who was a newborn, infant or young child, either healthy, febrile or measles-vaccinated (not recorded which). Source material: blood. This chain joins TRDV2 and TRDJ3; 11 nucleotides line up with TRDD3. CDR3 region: CACDSVGWGIRDGSSWDTRQMFF. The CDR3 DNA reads TGTGCCTGTGACTCCGTTGGGTGGGGGATACGCGACGGTAGTTCCTGGGACACCCGACAGATGTTTTTC.